The 3 T cell receptor beta chains below all came from one sample that was sequenced in a study of blood T cell repertoires in COVID-19. This table comes from immunoSEQ multiplex PCR, and its TCRdb copy is limited to in-frame clones, with some not included. The sample has under 200,000 clones, around 83% seen once. The sequenced material came from PBMCs or T cells enriched from blood (not recorded which). The source is a woman aged 45-65 years in a cohort exposed to, infected with or recovered from COVID-19 (not recorded which).

DNA of the CDR3: TGTGCCGGGTCGTCAGGGGTCAACACCGGGGAGCTGTTTTTT. Protein: CAGSSGVNTGELFF. The V call is TRBV30, the J call TRBJ2-2; D is perhaps TRBD1 (6 bases). The CDR3 length is 14 residues. V gave up 8 bases and J gave up 2 bases, with 15 bases separating them. Germline assignment: CDR1 GTSNPN and CDR2 SVGIG (reference sequence).

The rearrangement links TRBV10-3 to TRBJ1-1; D is perhaps TRBD1 (6 bases). Germline CDR1 ENHRY, CDR2 SYGVKD. CDR3 size: 15 residues. The V and J ends lost 9 bases and 0 bases respectively, with 17 bases between them. This chain's CDR3 is CAIPSGGSMNTEAFF. CDR3 bases: TGTGCCATTCCGTCGGGGGGCAGCATGAACACTGAAGCTTTCTTT.

This clone has only one observation. V usage is TRBV4-2 and J usage is TRBJ1-5; D is undetermined. Germline V gene sequence: CDR1 LGHNA, CDR2 YNFKEQ. With 0 bases removed from V and 0 bases from J, the gap between germline ends came to 3 bases. The CDR3 totals 14 residues. The CDR3 DNA is TGTGCCAGCAGCCAAGAGTATAGCAATCAGCCCCAGCATTTT. This encodes CASSQEYSNQPQHF.